The entry below describes one TCR beta chain. The antigen is unknown. The sample originates from a study of long-term antiretroviral therapy in people with HIV. Study-level background: The earliest samples came about a decade before the 2015 immediate-ART recommendation. Study-wide results and caveats: Whereas controls had wider CDR3 length ranges, HIV repertoires had narrower ones.

V was pared by 5 bases and J by 2 bases, with 9 bases of the junction left unmatched. Germline V gene data show CDR1 as SNHLY and CDR2 as FYNNEI. This CDR3 contains 15 residues. Treatment for all HIV-infected participants took place in the United States. Survey-level immunoSEQ v3.0 assays were run. Roughly 40,000-55,000 T-cell genomes per sample were the sequencing target. Using immunoSEQ multiplex PCR, the repertoire was profiled, and TCRdb retains in-frame clones only, with some absent. The table lists 30,000 to 35,000 clones, 65% to 85% of them singletons. This sequence was found in a man aged 50 to 59 with HIV. Source: unsorted PBMCs, taken 3 years after starting antiretroviral therapy. The chain links TRBV2 to TRBJ2-7; the match to TRBD2 covers 7 bases. CDR3 DNA sequence: TGTGCCAGCAGTCAGATGGGAGGGGCAACCTACGAGCAGTACTTC. Its translation: CASSQMGGATYEQYF. Full variable domain (outside the CDR3, taken from reference TRBV2 and TRBJ2-7): EPEVTQTPSHQVTQMGQEVILRCVPISNHLYFYWYRQILGQKVEFLVSFYNNEISEKSEIFDDQFSVERPDGSNFTLKIRSTKLEDSAMYFCASSQMGGATYEQYFGPGTRLTVT.